The 14 T cell receptor beta chains reported below all come from one sample, sequenced in a study of blood T cell repertoires in COVID-19. The data were produced by immunoSEQ multiplex PCR, yet TCRdb's version contains in-frame clones alone and is incomplete. Of hundreds of thousands of clones in the sample, roughly 90% were seen once. The specimen sequenced was peripheral blood. The receptor source for this set is a man aged 55 to 69 who had recovered from COVID-19.

This clone occurred a few times. V usage is TRBV2 and J usage is TRBJ2-6; TRBD1 aligns across 7 bases. Losses at the gene ends were 4 bases for V and 3 bases for J; bases not matched to a gene: 3. The CDR3 is 15 amino acids. Germline values: CDR1 SNHLY, CDR2 FYNNEI. CDR3 DNA sequence: TGTGCCAGCAGTGCACAGGGGTTTGGGGCCAACGTCCTGACTTTC. Residues: CASSAQGFGANVLTF.

Remarks on this clone: The same CDR3 can be traced to other DNA sequences in this sample. V is TRBV5-1 and J is TRBJ2-7, with 8 bases fitting TRBD2. The V segment lost 0 bases and the J segment 2 bases; nucleotides outside the gene matches: 4. CDR1 SGHRS and CDR2 YFSETQ come from the germline V gene. The CDR3 covers 15 residues. The chain's CDR3 is CASSLDAGGPYEQYF. As DNA, the CDR3 is TGCGCCAGCAGCTTGGATGCGGGGGGCCCCTACGAGCAGTACTTC.

This chain links TRBV19 with TRBJ1-2; TRBD1 matches at 7 bases. The J segment lost 5 bases and the V segment lost 4 bases, leaving 19 bases of the junction unmatched. CDR3 size: 18 residues. From germline, CDR1 is LNHDA and CDR2 SQIVND (reference sequence). The CDR3 loop reads CASSSVGQGVRYRYGYTF. In nucleotides, the CDR3 is TGTGCCAGTAGTAGTGTCGGGCAGGGGGTGCGCTATCGGTATGGCTACACCTTC.

V gene TRBV5-5 combines with J gene TRBJ1-3; D might be TRBD1 (5 bases). Trimming stripped 1 base from V and 4 bases from J, with 9 bases between. The germline gives CDR1 SGHKS, CDR2 YYEKEE (reference sequence). This CDR3 region has 14 residues. CDR3: CASSLQGSGNTIYF. CDR3 nucleotide sequence: TGTGCCAGCAGCTTGCAGGGATCCGGAAACACCATATATTTT.

This CDR3 is CASSYSTTAGNYGYTF. CDR3 bases: TGTGCCAGCAGTTACTCGACGACGGCCGGGAACTATGGCTACACCTTC. The chain uses TRBV6-5 and TRBJ1-2; no clear D gene. The germline V and J ends were trimmed by 0 bases and 2 bases, with 13 bases remaining between them. CDR3 size: 16 residues. Looked up from germline, CDR1 is MNHEY and CDR2 is SVGAGI.

The chain is built from TRBV4-1 and TRBJ2-1; possible D gene TRBD1, 6 bases. V lost 0 bases and J 2 bases, leaving 11 bases between the germline ends. The CDR3 runs 16 residues. Per germline, CDR1 MGHRA and CDR2 YSYEKL. DNA for the CDR3: TGCGCCAGCAGCCAAGATCGGCAGGGGACCTACAATGAGCAGTTCTTC. Amino acids: CASSQDRQGTYNEQFF.

The genes are TRBV5-1 and TRBJ2-4, with D possibly matching TRBD1 (5 bases). The germline CDR1 and CDR2 sequences are SGHRS and YFSETQ. V was pared by 1 base and J by 3 bases, with 14 bases between. This CDR3 is built from 16 residues. The CDR3 loop is CASSLRGSEGKNIQYF. DNA for the CDR3: TGCGCCAGCAGCTTGAGGGGAAGTGAAGGCAAAAACATTCAGTACTTC.

The V call is TRBV24-1, the J call TRBJ2-5; 8 bases line up with TRBD2. The V gene's germline CDR1 is KGHDR and CDR2 SFDVKD. Trimming cost V 6 bases and J 0 bases; bases outside gene matches: 5. The CDR3 length is 15 residues. This CDR3 reads CATSRGGADQETQYF. CDR3 bases: TGTGCCACCAGTCGGGGGGGCGCGGACCAAGAGACCCAGTACTTC.

The rearrangement links TRBV18 to TRBJ2-2; TRBD2 is a possible D gene (6 bases). Germline V gene lookup returns CDR1 KGHSH and CDR2 LQKENI. Between the trimmed V and J ends, which lost 0 bases and 3 bases, there was a span of 14 bases. The CDR3 length is 17 residues. CDR3 loop: CASSPPVRGGDTGELFF. CDR3 bases: TGTGCCAGCTCACCACCGGTTAGGGGAGGTGACACCGGGGAGCTGTTTTTT.

The chain is built from TRBV18 and TRBJ1-1, with TRBD1 matching 7 bases. With 1 base clipped from V and 1 base from J, the junction kept 3 bases outside the gene matches. The germline gives CDR1 KGHSH, CDR2 LQKENI. The CDR3 covers 15 residues. The CDR3 here is CASSPLTGTNTEAFF. CDR3 DNA sequence: TGTGCCAGCTCACCACTGACAGGGACGAACACTGAAGCTTTCTTT.

The V and J genes are TRBV5-1 and TRBJ1-5, with 8 bases identical to TRBD1. Germline V gene sequence: CDR1 SGHRS, CDR2 YFSETQ. V lost 4 bases and J lost 0; bases outside the gene matches: 6. This CDR3 contains 16 residues. For the CDR3, the DNA is TGCGCCAGCAGCGTCCACAGGGGGAATAGCAATCAGCCCCAGCATTTT. As protein: CASSVHRGNSNQPQHF.

This rearrangement joins TRBV5-6 to TRBJ2-7; D uncertain. The CDR3 consists of 12 residues. The V and J ends lost 2 bases and 3 bases respectively, with 6 bases between them. CDR1 and CDR2 (germline): SGHDT, YYEEEE. CDR3 region: CASSLALYEQYF. The CDR3 coding sequence is TGTGCCAGCAGCTTAGCTCTCTACGAGCAGTACTTC.

V gene TRBV2 combines with J gene TRBJ1-6; D ambiguous. The CDR3 length is 14 residues. CDR1 SNHLY and CDR2 FYNNEI come from the germline V gene. V was cut by 4 bases and J by 7 bases, with 11 bases left in between. The CDR3 sequence: CASSGGIGNSPLHF. The CDR3 DNA follows: TGTGCCAGCAGTGGAGGCATCGGGAATTCACCCCTCCACTTT.

This chain joins TRBV6-1 and TRBJ2-7, with TRBD1 identical over 8 bases. V shed 6 bases and J 0 bases; nucleotides not matched to a gene: 4. Germline V gene data show CDR1 as MNHNS and CDR2 as SASEGT. This CDR3 has 14 residues. The CDR3 region is CASSGQGRSYEQYF. CDR3 DNA: TGTGCCAGCAGCGGACAGGGACGCTCCTACGAGCAGTACTTC.